This is a list of T cell receptor beta chains from one sample in a study of cytotoxic CD8 clonotypes in ibrutinib-treated CLL. Clones were read by immunoSEQ multiplex PCR, and TCRdb kept only the in-frame ones, dropping some. The repertoire holds around 140,000 clones, 80% seen once, with 7.5% to 9% in the top ten. The sample here was PBMCs, taken after 36 months of ibrutinib treatment. These receptors were taken from a human donor with chronic lymphocytic leukemia. Both conserved end residues are part of each CDR3. A D gene is named only where the DNA matches it firmly. Where a row states a size, it is once, few, many or the class of an expanded clone; other rows omit it.

>.|16|.|TRBV14|TRBJ2-7
TGTGCCAGCAGCCAAGTTTCTAGGCCGGGTTCCTACGAGCAGTACTTC
CASSQVSRPGSYEQYF
>.|13|.|TRBV19|TRBJ1-2
TGTGCCAGTAGGTTGGCGGGGGCCTATGGCTACACCTTC
CASRLAGAYGYTF
>TRBD1|15|.|TRBV5-4|TRBJ2-7
TGTGCCAGCAGCAGCCAGGACAGGGGAGCCTACGAGCAGTACTTC
CASSSQDRGAYEQYF
>TRBD1|14|few|TRBV18|TRBJ1-2
TGTGCCAGCTCAGACACAGGGGGGACCCGTGGCTACACCTTC
CASSDTGGTRGYTF
>.|12|few|TRBV11-2|TRBJ1-2
TGTGCCAGCAGCTTAGACGGGGCTGGCTACACCTTC
CASSLDGAGYTF
>.|14|.|TRBV6-5|TRBJ2-7
TGTGCCAGCAGCCCGGGATCGAGCTCCTACGAGCAGTACTTC
CASSPGSSSYEQYF
>.|13|once|TRBV7-9|TRBJ2-1
TGTGCCAGCAGCCCCTCCCCGGACAATGAGCAGTTCTTC
CASSPSPDNEQFF
>.|15|.|TRBV7-2|TRBJ2-7
TGTGCCAGCAGCTTAGTCAGGGCCTCACCCTACGAGCAGTACTTC
CASSLVRASPYEQYF
>.|15|.|TRBV15|TRBJ1-3
TGTGCCACCAGCAGAGATTGGGCCTCTGGAAACACCATATATTTT
CATSRDWASGNTIYF
>.|17|.|TRBV5-1|TRBJ1-4
TGCGCCAGCAGCTCGGACCCCCTCCGGGCCCTTCATGAAAAACTGTTTTTT
CASSSDPLRALHEKLFF
>TRBD1|14|once|TRBV9|TRBJ1-1
TGTGCCAGCAGCGTAGGGACAGGGGGCACTGAAGCTTTCTTT
CASSVGTGGTEAFF
>TRBD1|15|few|TRBV12-5|TRBJ2-7
TGTGCTAGTGGTTTGTACTACGGGACAGGGTATGAGCAGTACTTC
CASGLYYGTGYEQYF
>.|18|.|TRBV2|TRBJ1-5
TGTGCCAGCAGTATTAGCCTGACAGGCCTTCTTAGCAATCAGCCCCAGCATTTT
CASSISLTGLLSNQPQHF
>.|14|.|TRBV5-6|TRBJ1-2
TGTGCCAGCAGCTTAGCAGGTCCCTTCTATGGCTACACCTTC
CASSLAGPFYGYTF
>.|11|.|TRBV5-1|TRBJ2-7
TGCGCCAGCAGCCAGGGAGGCGAGCAGTACTTC
CASSQGGEQYF
>.|12|.|TRBV30|TRBJ2-5
TGTGCCTGCTCCCTCAACCGCGGGACCCAGTACTTC
CACSLNRGTQYF
>TRBD1|18|.|TRBV18|TRBJ1-5
TGTGCCAGCTCACCACCTGGGACAGAGAGACATAGCAATCAGCCCCAGCATTTT
CASSPPGTERHSNQPQHF
>.|11|.|TRBV2|TRBJ2-5
TGTGCCAGCAGTTCCAAAGAGACCCAGTACTTC
CASSSKETQYF
>.|14|.|TRBV11-2|TRBJ1-4
TGTGCCAGCAGTCACACTGTGCCGGCCGGGAAACTGTTTTTT
CASSHTVPAGKLFF